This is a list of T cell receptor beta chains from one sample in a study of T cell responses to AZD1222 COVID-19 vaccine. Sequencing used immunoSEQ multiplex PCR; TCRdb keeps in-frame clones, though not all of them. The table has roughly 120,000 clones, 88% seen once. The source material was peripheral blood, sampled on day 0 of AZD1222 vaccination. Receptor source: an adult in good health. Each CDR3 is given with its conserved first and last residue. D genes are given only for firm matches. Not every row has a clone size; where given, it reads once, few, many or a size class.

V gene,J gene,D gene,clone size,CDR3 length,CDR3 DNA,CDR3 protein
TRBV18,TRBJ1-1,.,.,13,TGTGCCAGCTCACCGGATCGGGCGGCTGAAGCTTTCTTT,CASSPDRAAEAFF
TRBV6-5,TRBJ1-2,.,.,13,TGTGCCAGCAGTTACTCTGACTCAGGGGGCTACACCTTC,CASSYSDSGGYTF
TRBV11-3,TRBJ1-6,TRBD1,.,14,TGTGCCAGCAGCTGGACAGGGGGTCATTCACCCCTCCACTTT,CASSWTGGHSPLHF
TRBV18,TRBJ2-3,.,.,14,TGTGCCAGCTCACCGTCGGCACCCACAGATACGCAGTATTTT,CASSPSAPTDTQYF
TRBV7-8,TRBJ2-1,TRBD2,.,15,TGTGCCAGCAGCTCGGTAGCGGGAGGGGACGATGAGCAGTTCTTC,CASSSVAGGDDEQFF
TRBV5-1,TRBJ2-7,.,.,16,TGCGCCAGCACCCAATTAGGGGGACAAGGGGTCCACGAGCAGTACTTC,CASTQLGGQGVHEQYF
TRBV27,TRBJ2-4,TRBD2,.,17,TGTGCCAGCAGCCCCGAGAGGGCGGGAGGGCCGGTAAACATTCAGTACTTC,CASSPERAGGPVNIQYF
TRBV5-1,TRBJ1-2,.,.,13,TGCGCCAGCAGGTGGGGGCTCGACTATGGCTACACCTTC,CASRWGLDYGYTF
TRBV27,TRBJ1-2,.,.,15,.,CASSFLAGGFYGYTF
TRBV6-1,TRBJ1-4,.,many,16,TGTGCCAGCAGTGAAACATCTGGCGCAGGGAGGGAAAAACTGTTTTTT,CASSETSGAGREKLFF
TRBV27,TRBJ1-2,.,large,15,TGTGCCAGCAGTTTATCTGTCGGAACCTACTATGGCTACACCTTC,CASSLSVGTYYGYTF
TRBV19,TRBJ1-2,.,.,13,TGTGCCAGTAGTACAGCTCAGAACTATGGCTACACCTTC,CASSTAQNYGYTF
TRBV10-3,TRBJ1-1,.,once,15,TGTGCCATCAGTGACCGCGGGACACCGAACACTGAAGCTTTCTTT,CAISDRGTPNTEAFF
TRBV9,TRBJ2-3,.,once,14,TGTGCCAGCAGCGTAGCAGGGGTCACAGATACGCAGTATTTT,CASSVAGVTDTQYF
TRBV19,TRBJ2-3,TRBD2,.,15,TGTGCCAGTAGTATTGGTAGCGGGGGTGCAGATACGCAGTATTTT,CASSIGSGGADTQYF
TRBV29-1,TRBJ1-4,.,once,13,TGCAGCGTTGAAGAGGACAAGAATGAAAAACTGTTTTTT,CSVEEDKNEKLFF
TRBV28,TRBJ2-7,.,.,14,TGTGCCAGCAGTTGGGTCGTCGCCTCCTACGAGCAGTACTTC,CASSWVVASYEQYF
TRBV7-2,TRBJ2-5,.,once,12,TGTGCCAGCAGCCTAGCGATCGAGACCCAGTACTTC,CASSLAIETQYF
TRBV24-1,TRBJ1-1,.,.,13,TGTGCCACCAGTGCGTACGGCAACACTGAAGCTTTCTTT,CATSAYGNTEAFF
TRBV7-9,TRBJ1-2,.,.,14,TGTGCCAGCACCCCGGCCGGATCAAACTATGGCTACACCTTC,CASTPAGSNYGYTF
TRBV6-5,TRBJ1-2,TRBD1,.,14,TGTGCCAGCAGTTTAAAGACAGGGACGTATGGCTACACCTTC,CASSLKTGTYGYTF
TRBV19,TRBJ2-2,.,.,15,TGTGCCAGTAGTATAAACCGGGACGGCACCGGGGAGCTGTTTTTT,CASSINRDGTGELFF
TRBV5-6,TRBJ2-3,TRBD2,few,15,TGTGCCAGCAGCTTGACTAGCGGGAGGGTAGATACGCAGTATTTT,CASSLTSGRVDTQYF
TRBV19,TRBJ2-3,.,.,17,TGTGCCACCTCCCCGTGGGCAGATGAAGAGGGCACAGATACGCAGTATTTT,CATSPWADEEGTDTQYF
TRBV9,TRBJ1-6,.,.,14,TGTGCCAGCACCGTGGAATCCGATAATTCACCCCTCCACTTT,CASTVESDNSPLHF
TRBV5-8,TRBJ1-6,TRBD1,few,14,TGTGCCAGCAGCTTGGACAGGGGGCTGTCACCCCTCCACTTT,CASSLDRGLSPLHF
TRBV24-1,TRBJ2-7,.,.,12,TGTGCCACCAGTGATCTGAACTACGAGCAGTACTTC,CATSDLNYEQYF
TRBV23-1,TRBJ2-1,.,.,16,TGCGCCAGCAGTCATTGGGCCGGGGAATATTACAATGAGCAGTTCTTC,CASSHWAGEYYNEQFF
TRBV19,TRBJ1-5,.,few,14,TGTGCCAGTAGTATCTTTAAGGGCAATCAGCCCCAGCATTTT,CASSIFKGNQPQHF
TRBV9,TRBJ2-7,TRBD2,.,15,TGTGCCAGCAGCGTGGGGACTAGCGTCTCCTACGAGCAGTACTTC,CASSVGTSVSYEQYF
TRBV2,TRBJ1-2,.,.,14,TGTGCCAGCAGTGAGGGCCGAGCTAACTATGGCTACACCTTC,CASSEGRANYGYTF
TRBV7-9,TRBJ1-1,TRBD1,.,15,TGTGCCAGCAGCGCAAAGGGACAGGTGAACACTGAAGCTTTCTTT,CASSAKGQVNTEAFF
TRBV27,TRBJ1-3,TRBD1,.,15,TGTGCCAGCAGTAAGGAGGGACAGGCGGGAAACACCATATATTTT,CASSKEGQAGNTIYF
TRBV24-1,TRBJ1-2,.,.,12,TGTGCCACCAGTGAGATGGGGGCCCGCTACACCTTC,CATSEMGARYTF
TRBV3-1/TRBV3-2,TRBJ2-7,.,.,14,TGTGCCAGCAGCCAAACGGGACACAGCTACGAGCAGTACTTC,CASSQTGHSYEQYF
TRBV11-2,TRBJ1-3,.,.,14,TGTGCCAGCAGCTTAGGCAGCTCTGGAAACACCATATATTTT,CASSLGSSGNTIYF
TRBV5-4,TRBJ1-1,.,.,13,TGTGCCAGCAGCGTTGACTGGAACACTGAAGCTTTCTTT,CASSVDWNTEAFF
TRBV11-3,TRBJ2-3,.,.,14,TGTGCCAGCAGCTTGGGGGACCTGGCAGATACGCAGTATTTT,CASSLGDLADTQYF
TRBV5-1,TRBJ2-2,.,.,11,TGCGCCAGCAGCTTCTCCGGGGAGCTGTTTTTT,CASSFSGELFF
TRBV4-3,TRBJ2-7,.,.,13,TGCGCCAGCAGCCAAGCCCAGGGGAGGGAGCAGTACTTC,CASSQAQGREQYF
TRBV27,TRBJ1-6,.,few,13,TGTGCCAGCAGGCGGACCAGGAATTCACCCCTCCACTTT,CASRRTRNSPLHF